The 6 T cell receptor beta chains below come from one sample, sequenced in a study of T cells in Graves' hyperthyroidism and ophthalmopathy. It was RNA transcripts that yielded the amplified TCR beta CDR3 regions. With the HTBI primer set, the TCR CDR3 went through a first round of RT-PCR. TCRdb recomputed calls from the multiplex PCR reads with MiXCR, one row per CDR3 protein. The sample comprises about 420,000 distinct CDR3 sequences, approximately 14% of which are singletons, and 12% to 15% rests with the top ten. Sequencing used blood. These receptors were collected from a woman aged 18-30 years with Graves' hyperthyroidism.

Note on this clonotype: A much larger clone differs from this one at a single base, so this may be a read error. This chain connects TRBV3-1 to TRBJ2-3; TRBD2 matches at 12 bases. CDR3 size: 16 residues. V gave up 4 bases and J gave up 5 bases; unmatched junction bases: 7. Germline V lookup: CDR1 LGHDT, CDR2 YNNKEL (reference sequence). The CDR3 protein is CASSPLRLAGEDTQYF. CDR3 bases: TGTGCCAGCAGCCCTCTTAGACTAGCGGGGGAAGATACGCAGTATTTT.

As for this clonotype: The germline gene is not matched at one end of the junction; a read error may be the cause. The chain has TRBV20-1 and TRBJ2-2; 10 positions match TRBD1. The CDR3 contains 13 residues. Germline V lookup: CDR1 DFQATT, CDR2 SNEGSKA (reference sequence). The CDR3 DNA reads TGCAGTGCTACCGGGACAGGGGTAGGGGAACTGTTTTTT. This encodes CSATGTGVGELFF.

This clonotype was counted ten times or more. This sequence joins TRBV4-3 and TRBJ1-4; 8 nucleotides align to TRBD1. The CDR3 totals 15 residues. J lost 4 bases, V lost 6 bases, and 7 bases had no gene match. Germline CDR1 and CDR2: LGHNA and YSLEER. This chain's CDR3 is CASSEWGQVNEKLFF. DNA of the CDR3: TGCGCCAGCAGTGAGTGGGGACAGGTTAATGAAAAACTGTTTTTT.

As for this clonotype: Since a much larger clone is just one base distant, this may be a read error. The chain has TRBV7-9 and TRBJ2-7; 12 nucleotides agree with TRBD1. CDR3 size: 15 residues. Germline V gives CDR1 SEHNR, CDR2 FQNEAQ (reference sequence). V shed 3 bases, J shed 5 bases, and the junction held 5 bases outside the gene matches. CDR3 amino acids: CASSFPGTGGDEQYF. CDR3 sequence (DNA): TGTGCCAGCAGCTTTCCCGGGACAGGGGGCGACGAGCAGTACTTC.

The V and J genes are TRBV6-2 or TRBV6-3 and TRBJ1-1; perhaps TRBD1 as D (5 bases). This CDR3 spans 14 amino acids. Germline CDR1 and CDR2: MNHEY and SVGEGT. Trimming cost V 3 bases and J 12 bases, with 20 bases left between them. In nucleotides, the CDR3 is TGTGCCAGCAGTTATCTCTCTCCGGGGGGTATTCCTTTCTTT. This encodes CASSYLSPGGIPFF.

This clonotype was counted at least ten times. This chain joins TRBV20-1 and TRBJ2-3; 8 nucleotides match TRBD2. The CDR3 sequence is 15 residues long. V shed 5 bases, J shed 0 bases, and the junction held 7 bases outside the gene matches. The germline gives CDR1 DFQATT, CDR2 SNEGSKA (reference sequence). CDR3 DNA sequence: TGCAGTGCTGTGTCACTAGCGGCTAGCACAGATACGCAGTATTTT. It translates to CSAVSLAASTDTQYF.